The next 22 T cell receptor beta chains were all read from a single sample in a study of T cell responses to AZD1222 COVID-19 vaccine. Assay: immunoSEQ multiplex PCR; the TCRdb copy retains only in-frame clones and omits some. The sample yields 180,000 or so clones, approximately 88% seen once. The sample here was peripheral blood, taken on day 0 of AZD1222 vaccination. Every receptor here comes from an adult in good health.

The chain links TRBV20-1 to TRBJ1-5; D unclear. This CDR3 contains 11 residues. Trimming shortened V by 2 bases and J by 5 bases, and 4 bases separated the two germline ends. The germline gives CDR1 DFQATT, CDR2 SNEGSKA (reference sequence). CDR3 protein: CSARSDQPQHF. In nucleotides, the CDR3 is TGCAGTGCTAGATCGGATCAGCCCCAGCATTTT.

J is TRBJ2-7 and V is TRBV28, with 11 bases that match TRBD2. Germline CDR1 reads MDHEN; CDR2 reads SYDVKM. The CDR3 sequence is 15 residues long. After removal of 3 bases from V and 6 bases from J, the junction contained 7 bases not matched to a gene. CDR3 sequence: CASSFLAGGPLEQYF. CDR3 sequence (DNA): TGTGCCAGCAGTTTCCTAGCGGGAGGCCCCCTCGAGCAGTACTTC. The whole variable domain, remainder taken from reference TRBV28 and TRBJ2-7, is DVKVTQSSRYLVKRTGEKVFLECVQDMDHENMFWYRQDPGLGLRLIYFSYDVKMKEKGDIPEGYSVSREKKERFSLILESASTNQTSMYLCASSFLAGGPLEQYFGPGTRLTVT.

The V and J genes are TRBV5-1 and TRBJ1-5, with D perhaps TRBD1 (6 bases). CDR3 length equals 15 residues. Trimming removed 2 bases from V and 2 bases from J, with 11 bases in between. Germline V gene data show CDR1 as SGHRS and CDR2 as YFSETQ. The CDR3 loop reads CASSLQGLGNQPQHF. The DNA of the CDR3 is TGCGCCAGCAGCTTACAGGGACTTGGCAATCAGCCCCAGCATTTT.

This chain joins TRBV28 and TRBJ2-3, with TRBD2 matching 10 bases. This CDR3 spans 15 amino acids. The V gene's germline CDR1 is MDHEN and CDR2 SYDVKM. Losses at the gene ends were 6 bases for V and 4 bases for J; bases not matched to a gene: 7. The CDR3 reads CASRERGGGSDTQYF. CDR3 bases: TGTGCCAGCAGGGAGCGGGGGGGCGGCTCAGATACGCAGTATTTT.

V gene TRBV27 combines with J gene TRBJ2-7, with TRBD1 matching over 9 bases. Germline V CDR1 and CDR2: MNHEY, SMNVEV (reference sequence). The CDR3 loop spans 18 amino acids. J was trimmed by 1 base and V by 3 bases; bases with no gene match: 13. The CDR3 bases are TGTGCCAGCAGTTTCTCACCCCCGGGACAGGGTTTGTCCTACGAGCAGTACTTC. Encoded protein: CASSFSPPGQGLSYEQYF.

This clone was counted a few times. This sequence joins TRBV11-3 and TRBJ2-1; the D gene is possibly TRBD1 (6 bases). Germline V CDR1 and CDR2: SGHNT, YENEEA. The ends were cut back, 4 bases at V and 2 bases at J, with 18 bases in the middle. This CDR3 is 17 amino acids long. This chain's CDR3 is CASSSDSSRTAYNEQFF. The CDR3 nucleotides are TGTGCCAGCAGCTCAGACTCCTCGCGGACAGCCTACAATGAGCAGTTCTTC.

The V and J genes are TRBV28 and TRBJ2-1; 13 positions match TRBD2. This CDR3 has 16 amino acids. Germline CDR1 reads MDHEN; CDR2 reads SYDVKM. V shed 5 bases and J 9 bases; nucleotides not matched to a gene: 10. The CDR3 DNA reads TGTGCCAGCAGTCCCTGGACTAGCGGGAGTAGTATTGAGCAGTTCTTC. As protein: CASSPWTSGSSIEQFF.

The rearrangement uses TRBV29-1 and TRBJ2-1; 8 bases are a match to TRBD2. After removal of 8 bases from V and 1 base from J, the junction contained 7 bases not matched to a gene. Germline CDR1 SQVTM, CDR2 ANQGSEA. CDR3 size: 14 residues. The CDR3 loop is CSSRSGGSYNEQFF. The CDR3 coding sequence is TGCAGCTCCCGGTCGGGGGGGTCCTACAATGAGCAGTTCTTC.

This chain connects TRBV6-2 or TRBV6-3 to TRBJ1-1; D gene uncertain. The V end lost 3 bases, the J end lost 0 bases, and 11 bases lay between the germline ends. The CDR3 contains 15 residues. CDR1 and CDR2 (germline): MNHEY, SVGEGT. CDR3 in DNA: TGTGCCAGCAGTTATGTCTTAGGGATGAACACTGAAGCTTTCTTT. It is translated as CASSYVLGMNTEAFF.

The CDR3 DNA sequence: TGTGCCAGCTCACCTATTGAGGGGACAAGTGAAAAACTGTTTTTT. It specifies CASSPIEGTSEKLFF. V and J are TRBV18 and TRBJ1-4; weak D call: TRBD1 (6 bases). The germline CDR1 and CDR2 sequences are KGHSH and LQKENI. This CDR3 region has 15 residues. The V gene lost 3 bases and the J gene lost 7 bases, with 15 bases spanning the gap.

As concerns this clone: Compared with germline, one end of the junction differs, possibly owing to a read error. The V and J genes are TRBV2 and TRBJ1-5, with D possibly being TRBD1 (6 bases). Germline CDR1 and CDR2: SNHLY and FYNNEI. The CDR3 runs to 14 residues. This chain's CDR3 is CASREGQSYQPQHF. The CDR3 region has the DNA TGTGCCAGCAGGGAAGGACAGTCCTATCAGCCCCAGCATTTT. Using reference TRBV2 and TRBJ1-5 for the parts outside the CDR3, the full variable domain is EPEVTQTPSHQVTQMGQEVILRCVPISNHLYFYWYRQILGQKVEFLVSFYNNEISEKSEIFDDQFSVERPDGSNFTLKIRSTKLEDSAMYFCASREGQSYQPQHFGDGTRLSIL.

The CDR3 loop reads CSCGQETQYF. CDR3 in DNA: TGCAGCTGCGGACAAGAGACCCAGTACTTC. This chain joins TRBV29-1 and TRBJ2-5; unclear D gene. Germline V lookup: CDR1 SQVTM, CDR2 ANQGSEA. Between the trimmed V and J ends, which lost 8 bases and 2 bases, there was a span of 6 bases. This CDR3 has 10 amino acids. Filled out from reference TRBV29-1 and TRBJ2-5, the complete variable domain reads SAVISQKPSRDICQRGTSLTIQCQVDSQVTMMFWYRQQPGQSLTLIATANQGSEATYESGFVIDKFPISRPNLTFSTLTVSNMSPEDSSIYLCSCGQETQYFGPGTRLLVL.

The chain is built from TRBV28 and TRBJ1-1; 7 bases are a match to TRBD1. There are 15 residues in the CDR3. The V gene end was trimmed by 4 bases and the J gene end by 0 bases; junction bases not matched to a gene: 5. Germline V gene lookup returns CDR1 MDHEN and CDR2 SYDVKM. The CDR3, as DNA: TGTGCCAGCAGTTCCTATGACAGGGTGAACACTGAAGCTTTCTTT. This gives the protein CASSSYDRVNTEAFF.

CDR3 region: CSVERGVGKNIQYF. The CDR3 DNA reads TGCAGCGTTGAAAGAGGGGTAGGCAAAAACATTCAGTACTTC. This rearrangement joins TRBV29-1 to TRBJ2-4, with D perhaps being TRBD1 or TRBD2 (5 bases each). Deletions cut 2 bases from V and 3 bases from J, with 11 bases between. This CDR3 is 14 amino acids long. Germline V gene sequence: CDR1 SQVTM, CDR2 ANQGSEA.

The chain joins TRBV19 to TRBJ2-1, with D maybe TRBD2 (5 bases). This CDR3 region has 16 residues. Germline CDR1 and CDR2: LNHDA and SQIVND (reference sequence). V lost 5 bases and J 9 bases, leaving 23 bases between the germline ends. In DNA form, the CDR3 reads TGTGCCAGTAGTTTCCGGGGAGCGCGACTGGATAGTGAGCAGTTCTTC. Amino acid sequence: CASSFRGARLDSEQFF. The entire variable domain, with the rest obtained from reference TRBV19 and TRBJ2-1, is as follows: DGGITQSPKYLFRKEGQNVTLSCEQNLNHDAMYWYRQDPGQGLRLIYYSQIVNDFQKGDIAEGYSVSREKKESFPLTVTSAQKNPTAFYLCASSFRGARLDSEQFFGPGTRLTVL.

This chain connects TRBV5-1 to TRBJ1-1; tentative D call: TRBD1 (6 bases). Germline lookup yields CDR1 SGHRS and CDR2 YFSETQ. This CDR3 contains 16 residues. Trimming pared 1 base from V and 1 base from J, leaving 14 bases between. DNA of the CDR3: TGCGCCAGCAGCTTGACGAGGGGGAGCAGGAACACTGAAGCTTTCTTT. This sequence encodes CASSLTRGSRNTEAFF.

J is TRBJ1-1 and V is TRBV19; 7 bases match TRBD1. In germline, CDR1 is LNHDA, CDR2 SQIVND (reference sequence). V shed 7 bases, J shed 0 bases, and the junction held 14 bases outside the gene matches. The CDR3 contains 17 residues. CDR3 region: CASTKVAAGGMNTEAFF. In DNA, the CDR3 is TGTGCCAGTACTAAAGTGGCCGCAGGGGGGATGAACACTGAAGCTTTCTTT. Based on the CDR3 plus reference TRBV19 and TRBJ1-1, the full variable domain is DGGITQSPKYLFRKEGQNVTLSCEQNLNHDAMYWYRQDPGQGLRLIYYSQIVNDFQKGDIAEGYSVSREKKESFPLTVTSAQKNPTAFYLCASTKVAAGGMNTEAFFGQGTRLTVV.

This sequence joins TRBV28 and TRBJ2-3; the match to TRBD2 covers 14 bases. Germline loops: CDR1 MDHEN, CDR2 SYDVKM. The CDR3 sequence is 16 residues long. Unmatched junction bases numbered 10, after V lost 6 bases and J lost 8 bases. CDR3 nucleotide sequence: TGTGCCAGCAGCAGCGCTGGGACTAGCGGGAGTCGTACGCAGTATTTT. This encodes CASSSAGTSGSRTQYF. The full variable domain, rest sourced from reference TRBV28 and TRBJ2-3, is DVKVTQSSRYLVKRTGEKVFLECVQDMDHENMFWYRQDPGLGLRLIYFSYDVKMKEKGDIPEGYSVSREKKERFSLILESASTNQTSMYLCASSSAGTSGSRTQYFGPGTRLTVL.

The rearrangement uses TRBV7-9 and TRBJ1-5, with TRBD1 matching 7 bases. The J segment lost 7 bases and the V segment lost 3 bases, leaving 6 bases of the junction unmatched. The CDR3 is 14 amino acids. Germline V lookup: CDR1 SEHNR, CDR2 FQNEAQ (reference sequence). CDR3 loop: CASSLTGFSQPQHF. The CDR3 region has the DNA TGTGCCAGCAGCTTGACAGGGTTTAGCCAGCCCCAGCATTTT.

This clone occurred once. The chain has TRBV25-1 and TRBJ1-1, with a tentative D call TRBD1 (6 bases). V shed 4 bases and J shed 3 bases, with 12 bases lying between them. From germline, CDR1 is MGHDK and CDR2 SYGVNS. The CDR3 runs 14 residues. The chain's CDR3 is CASSGLGADTEAFF. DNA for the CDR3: TGTGCCAGCAGTGGGCTGGGGGCGGACACTGAAGCTTTCTTT.

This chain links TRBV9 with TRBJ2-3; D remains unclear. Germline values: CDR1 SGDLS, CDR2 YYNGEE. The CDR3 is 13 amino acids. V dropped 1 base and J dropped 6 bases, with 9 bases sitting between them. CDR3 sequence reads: CASSVRRVDTQYF. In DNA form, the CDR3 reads TGTGCCAGCAGCGTAAGACGGGTTGATACGCAGTATTTT.

The CDR3 region is CASSLDQDQPQHF. DNA of the CDR3: TGTGCCAGCAGCTTGGACCAAGATCAGCCCCAGCATTTT. This rearrangement joins TRBV5-4 to TRBJ1-5, with D uncertain. Germline values: CDR1 SGHNT, CDR2 YYREEE (reference sequence). CDR3 length equals 13 residues. V was clipped by 0 bases and J by 5 bases, with 6 bases between them.